The sequence of this T cell receptor beta chain was determined in a study of blood T cell repertoires in COVID-19. In the study overall: The cDNA or gDNA used as material had been derived from T cells, B-cell-depleted T cells, or PBMCs.

CDR1 and CDR2 from the germline V gene are SEHNR and FQNEAQ (reference sequence). There are 14 residues in the CDR3. The ends were cut back, 8 bases at V and 2 bases at J, with 14 bases in the middle. Ages ranged from about 18 to 89 years, with residence in 24 US areas. Assignments of participants to cohorts depended upon their own reported clinical history. Up to 2 weeks before entering the study, exposed participants had met a COVID-19 case. Sequencing was performed with immunoSEQ multiplex PCR; in TCRdb, only in-frame clones are kept and a portion is missing. This table holds over 350,000 clones, just over 90% found once.

Sample: PBMCs or T cells enriched from blood (not recorded which). This rearrangement joins TRBV7-9 to TRBJ2-3; D is perhaps TRBD1 (5 bases). The receptor's source is a woman between 40 and 55 years old who had been exposed to COVID-19. The CDR3 DNA reads as TGTGCCAGCGGCCAGGGATTCGACACAGATACGCAGTATTTT. Translation gives CASGQGFDTDTQYF.